This TCR beta chain was retrieved from a study of blood T cell repertoires in COVID-19. Study background: Acute-phase and convalescent COVID-19 samples originated in the United States, Italy and Spain. Sources were T cells, B-cell-depleted T cells, or PBMCs; the material itself was cDNA or gDNA.

V was shortened by 5 bases and J by 3 bases, with 19 bases between the two germline ends. Looked up from germline, CDR1 is SGHTA and CDR2 is FQGNSA. This CDR3 is built from 16 residues. Repertoires were generated with immunoSEQ multiplex PCR, while TCRdb's copy carries only in-frame clones and drops some. The repertoire includes approximately 240,000 clones, about 83% of them detected once, and around 5.5% sits in the top ten. The sample comprised peripheral blood. The genes are TRBV7-2 and TRBJ1-2; possibly TRBD1 for D (5 bases). The receptor was isolated from a human donor in a cohort sampled during active COVID-19. The CDR3 sequence: CASSNAPTVSHYGYTF. Here the CDR3 DNA reads TGTGCCAGCAGCAACGCCCCGACAGTCAGCCACTATGGCTACACCTTC.